The 6 T cell receptor beta chains reported below all come from one sample, sequenced in a study of early T cells in non-severe SARS-CoV-2 infection. Each CDR3 protein is one row after TCRdb ran MiXCR on the 5' RACE reads. Altogether 40,000 to 65,000 distinct CDR3 sequences are present, 8% being singletons, with the ten largest covering approximately 8.8%. Material: whole blood. Receptors originate from an adult who was a healthcare worker with PCR-confirmed SARS-CoV-2 infection or an uninfected control (not recorded which).

This clonotype appeared a few times. This sequence joins TRBV3-1 and TRBJ1-6; tentatively, D is TRBD1 (5 bases). V was shortened by 1 base and J by 7 bases, with 11 bases between the two germline ends. This CDR3 region has 15 residues. From germline, CDR1 is LGHDT and CDR2 YNNKEL (reference sequence). The CDR3 reads CASSQGEGENSPLHF. Written as DNA, the CDR3 is TGTGCCAGCAGCCAAGGGGAAGGGGAAAATTCACCCCTCCACTTT.

There are many counts of this clonotype. This chain links TRBV27 with TRBJ1-1, with D maybe TRBD1 (6 bases). Germline values: CDR1 MNHEY, CDR2 SMNVEV (reference sequence). V was pared by 6 bases and J by 4 bases, with 33 bases between. CDR3 length: 20 residues. The CDR3 coding sequence is TGTGCCAGCAGCATACAAACTGGGCGGGGGGCGCGGTTGATCGGCACTGAAGCTTTCTTT. This codes for CASSIQTGRGARLIGTEAFF.

This clonotype was observed a few times. The chain links TRBV2 to TRBJ2-5; D gene ambiguous. With 4 bases removed from V and 7 bases from J, the gap between germline ends came to 4 bases. The CDR3 has 10 amino acids. The germline V gene has CDR1 SNHLY and CDR2 FYNNEI. The CDR3 DNA follows: TGTGCCAGCAGTGGAGGGACCCAGTACTTC. It specifies CASSGGTQYF. Based on the CDR3 plus reference TRBV2 and TRBJ2-5, the full variable domain is EPEVTQTPSHQVTQMGQEVILRCVPISNHLYFYWYRQILGQKVEFLVSFYNNEISEKSEIFDDQFSVERPDGSNFTLKIRSTKLEDSAMYFCASSGGTQYFGPGTRLLVL.

This clonotype has a count of ten or more. The chain links TRBV7-3 to TRBJ2-4; TRBD1 is a possible D gene (6 bases). The CDR3 runs to 13 residues. Germline CDR1 and CDR2: SGHTA and FQGTGA. Trimming stripped 2 bases from V and 5 bases from J, with 7 bases between. CDR3 amino acids: CASSLGQQNIQYF. CDR3 DNA sequence: TGTGCCAGCAGCTTAGGACAGCAAAACATTCAGTACTTC. Full variable domain (missing parts from reference TRBV7-3 and TRBJ2-4): GAGVSQTPSNKVTEKGKYVELRCDPISGHTALYWYRQSLGQGPEFLIYFQGTGAADDSGLPNDRFFAVRPEGSVSTLKIQRTERGDSAVYLCASSLGQQNIQYFGAGTRLSVL.

The chain couples TRBV27 to TRBJ2-3, with D possibly being TRBD1 (6 bases). Trimming removed 5 bases at V and 5 bases at J, with 14 bases between. CDR1 and CDR2 from the germline V gene are MNHEY and SMNVEV (reference sequence). This CDR3 contains 14 residues. DNA of the CDR3: TGTGCCAGCAGTCCCCTAGAAGGGGGAGATACGCAGTATTTT. It encodes CASSPLEGGDTQYF.

This clonotype was seen only a few times. The genes are TRBV11-1 and TRBJ2-3, with D possibly being TRBD2 (6 bases). The germline V gene encodes CDR1 SGHAT and CDR2 FQDESV (reference sequence). Trimming took 5 bases from V and 6 from J, leaving 9 bases between them. This CDR3 comprises 12 residues. The CDR3 loop reads CASSIGRDTQYF. DNA of the CDR3: TGTGCCAGCAGCATAGGGAGGGATACGCAGTATTTT.